This T cell receptor beta chain was retrieved from a study of cytomegalovirus exposure and HLA in healthy donors. Whole-study findings and limits: Previous analysis showed most TCR beta V segments were productive about 90% or about 30% of the time. It emerged from a later analysis that several of the most significant clusters appeared to be linked to common viral pathogens.

This clone was observed a handful of times. Antigen: not known. In the PCR, 60 Vbeta and 13 Jbeta primers were used. Clones were read by immunoSEQ multiplex PCR, and TCRdb kept only the in-frame ones, dropping some. The repertoire holds some 71,000 clones, with about 70% as singletons. This CDR3 spans 14 amino acids. Germline loops: CDR1 SGHRS, CDR2 YFSETQ. Trimming took 0 bases from V and 9 from J, leaving 10 bases between them. In nominal health when sampled, donors likely had unrecorded immune exposures nonetheless. This chain joins TRBV5-1 and TRBJ1-6; D possibly corresponds to TRBD1 (6 bases). The sequenced sample consisted of PBMCs. This receptor was taken from a man aged 35-49 years in good health and CMV-seropositive. CDR3 nucleotides: TGCGCCAGCAGCTTGGACAGGGTCCCTTCACCCCTCCACTTT. This gives the protein CASSLDRVPSPLHF.